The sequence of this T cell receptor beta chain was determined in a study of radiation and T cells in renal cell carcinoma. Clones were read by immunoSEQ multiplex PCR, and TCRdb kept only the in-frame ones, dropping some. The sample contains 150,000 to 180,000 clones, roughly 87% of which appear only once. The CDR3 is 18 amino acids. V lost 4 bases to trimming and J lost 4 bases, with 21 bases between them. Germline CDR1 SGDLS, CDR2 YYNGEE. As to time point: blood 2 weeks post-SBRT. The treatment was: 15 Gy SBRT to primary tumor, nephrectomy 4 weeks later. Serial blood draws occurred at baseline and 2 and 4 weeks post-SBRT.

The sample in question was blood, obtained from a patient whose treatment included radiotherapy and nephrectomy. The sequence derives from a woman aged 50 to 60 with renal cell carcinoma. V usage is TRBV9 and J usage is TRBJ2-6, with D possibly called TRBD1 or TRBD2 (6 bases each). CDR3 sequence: CASSLEGDTGYGANVLTF. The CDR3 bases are TGTGCCAGCAGCTTGGAGGGGGATACAGGGTACGGGGCCAACGTCCTGACTTTC.